This entry describes one TCR beta chain. The target antigen is unknown. Compared with germline, one end of the junction differs, possibly owing to a read error. Other DNA sequences from this sample encode an identical CDR3 as well. The assay was immunoSEQ multiplex PCR, and TCRdb's table has in-frame clones only and misses some. Here the sample spans tens of thousands of clones, roughly 71% being singletons. This sample is part of a study of radiotherapy plus CTLA-4 blockade in lung cancer. Study details: Objective responses occurred in about a sixth of patients; 25% to 35% had disease control. Broader study findings: Reported findings show early blood T cell clone dynamics, with interferon-beta, best predicted response.

The input for sequencing was peripheral blood, taken from a patient treated with radiotherapy plus ipilimumab. This TCR was recovered from a human donor with non-small cell lung cancer whose response to radiotherapy plus ipilimumab could not be evaluated.

This CDR3 reads CASTFMGDTSYEQYF. CDR3 in DNA: TGTGCCAGCACTTTCATGGGGGACACATCCTACGAGCAGTATTTC. V is TRBV28 and J is TRBJ2-7, with a weak D call TRBD1 (6 bases). This CDR3 has 15 amino acids. Germline V CDR1 and CDR2: MDHEN, SYDVKM.